Below are 24 T cell receptor beta chains sequenced from a single sample in a study of PD-1 blockade in classical Hodgkin lymphoma. Only in-frame clones appear in the TCRdb table, and some are missing; sequencing was by immunoSEQ multiplex PCR. This sample has 100,000 to 120,000 clones; 89% occur once, and the top ten carry 20%. Brentuximab vedotin exposure varied among the patients, all of whom had relapsed after autologous stem cell transplantation. The sample consisted of peripheral blood mononuclear cells (PBMCs), taken before the second cycle of nivolumab. These receptors all come from a human donor with classical Hodgkin lymphoma.

In this sample, this clone turned up once. The V and J genes are TRBV4-2 and TRBJ1-1; possibly TRBD1 for D (6 bases). V shed 4 bases and J shed 5 bases, with 14 bases lying between them. The CDR3 length is 14 residues. Germline V gene lookup returns CDR1 LGHNA and CDR2 YNFKEQ. As DNA, the CDR3 is TGTGCCAGCAGCCGGGGGGGGGCGGAAACTGAAGCTTTCTTT. Translated, it gives CASSRGGAETEAFF.

The genes are TRBV7-6 and TRBJ2-7; 7 positions match TRBD2. V trimming: 0 bases; J trimming: 5 bases; junction bases outside the gene matches: 10. CDR1 is SGHVS and CDR2 is FNYEAQ in the germline V gene. This CDR3 is built from 16 residues. The CDR3 here is CASSLAEREGRNEQYF. The DNA of the CDR3 is TGTGCCAGCAGCTTAGCGGAGAGGGAGGGCCGAAACGAGCAGTACTTC. Full variable domain (rest looked up from reference TRBV7-6 and TRBJ2-7): GAGVSQSPRYKVTKRGQDVALRCDPISGHVSLYWYRQALGQGPEFLTYFNYEAQQDKSGLPNDRFSAERPEGSISTLTIQRTEQRDSAMYRCASSLAEREGRNEQYFGPGTRLTVT.

The CDR3 loop reads CASSQGLAGLTDTQYF. CDR3 DNA: TGCGCCAGCAGCCAAGGGTTAGCGGGTTTGACAGATACGCAGTATTTT. The chain carries TRBV4-1 and TRBJ2-3; the match to TRBD2 covers 7 bases. Trimming took 1 base from V and 3 from J; bases not matched to a gene: 7. Per the germline V gene, CDR1 is MGHRA and CDR2 is YSYEKL. The CDR3 runs to 16 residues.

The chain links TRBV6-6 to TRBJ2-5; TRBD1 matches 8 bases. The CDR3 runs to 16 residues. CDR1 and CDR2 from the germline V gene are MNHNY and SVGAGI (reference sequence). V was clipped by 6 bases and J by 5 bases; unmatched bases: 14. Written as DNA, the CDR3 is TGTGCCAGCAGGTCGACAGGGGCCTACGCGGGGGAGACCCAGTACTTC. Translating it yields CASRSTGAYAGETQYF.

The chain recombines TRBV11-2 with TRBJ1-1, with D unresolved. V was trimmed by 3 bases and J by 6 bases, leaving 11 bases between them. The CDR3 runs to 13 residues. CDR1 and CDR2 from the germline V gene are SGHAT and FQNNGV. CDR3: CASSLRQAAEAFF. Written as DNA, the CDR3 is TGTGCCAGCAGCTTGAGGCAGGCGGCTGAAGCTTTCTTT.

This chain joins TRBV5-1 and TRBJ2-5, with a weak D call TRBD2 (6 bases). CDR1 is SGHRS and CDR2 is YFSETQ in the germline V gene. Trimming removed 3 bases from V and 5 bases from J, with 8 bases in between. This CDR3 has 12 amino acids. The DNA of the CDR3 is TGCGCCAGCAGCTCGGGAGTCGAGACCCAGTACTTC. It translates to CASSSGVETQYF.

The chain recombines TRBV6-5 with TRBJ2-5, with D unclear. The ends were cut back, 0 bases at V and 5 bases at J, with 7 bases in the middle. Per germline, CDR1 MNHEY and CDR2 SVGAGI. This CDR3 contains 13 residues. The CDR3 bases are TGTGCCAGCAGTTACTCACCCCCCGAGACCCAGTACTTC. This encodes CASSYSPPETQYF.

The chain combines TRBV15 with TRBJ1-2, with a tentative D call TRBD1 (5 bases). The germline V and J ends were trimmed by 3 bases and 2 bases, with 13 bases remaining between them. The CDR3 runs 15 residues. Germline assignment: CDR1 LNHNV and CDR2 YYDKDF (reference sequence). The CDR3 coding sequence is TGTGCCACCAGCAGGAAGAGGGACGGGAACTATGGCTACACCTTC. This translates into CATSRKRDGNYGYTF.

This clone was seen a handful of times. This CDR3 reads CASRAWWRGGDQPQHF. The CDR3 DNA reads as TGTGCCAGTAGGGCCTGGTGGCGAGGGGGCGATCAGCCCCAGCATTTT. V gene TRBV19 combines with J gene TRBJ1-5; 7 bases line up with TRBD1. The length of the CDR3 is 16 residues. Germline CDR1 reads LNHDA; CDR2 reads SQIVND (reference sequence). The ends lost 6 bases at V and 5 bases at J; junction bases unmatched: 13. The full variable domain, completed using reference TRBV19 and TRBJ1-5, is DGGITQSPKYLFRKEGQNVTLSCEQNLNHDAMYWYRQDPGQGLRLIYYSQIVNDFQKGDIAEGYSVSREKKESFPLTVTSAQKNPTAFYLCASRAWWRGGDQPQHFGDGTRLSIL.

The CDR3 spells CASSEWGGDYEQYF. In nucleotides, the CDR3 is TGTGCCAGCAGTGAATGGGGCGGAGACTACGAGCAGTACTTC. This rearrangement joins TRBV25-1 to TRBJ2-7; D may be TRBD1 (5 bases). This CDR3 comprises 14 residues. V was clipped by 1 base and J by 3 bases, with 10 bases between them. Germline V lookup: CDR1 MGHDK, CDR2 SYGVNS.

This clone was seen just once. CDR3 protein: CASSYHLAGGQDEQFF. For the CDR3, the DNA is TGTGCCAGCAGTTACCATCTAGCGGGAGGGCAGGATGAGCAGTTCTTC. The J gene is TRBJ2-1, the V gene TRBV6-5, with 12 bases fitting TRBD2. Germline values: CDR1 MNHEY, CDR2 SVGAGI. This CDR3 contains 16 residues. V lost 2 bases, J lost 8 bases, and 7 bases stayed unmatched.

CDR3 nucleotides: TGTGCCAGCTCGTCAGGGGAGGACAGGGGTAATGAGCAGTTCTTC. This translates into CASSSGEDRGNEQFF. V usage is TRBV27 and J usage is TRBJ2-1; 9 nucleotides agree with TRBD1. This CDR3 spans 15 amino acids. The V gene end was trimmed by 8 bases and the J gene end by 7 bases; junction bases not matched to a gene: 12. The germline V gene has CDR1 MNHEY and CDR2 SMNVEV (reference sequence).

The rearrangement links TRBV19 to TRBJ2-3, with unresolved D. Germline CDR1 reads LNHDA; CDR2 reads SQIVND (reference sequence). V dropped 3 bases and J dropped 5 bases, with 15 bases sitting between them. This CDR3 has 15 residues. The CDR3: CASSIRVRGVDTQYF. The CDR3 DNA reads as TGTGCCAGTAGTATTAGGGTACGCGGAGTAGATACGCAGTATTTT.

The rearrangement uses TRBV7-6 and TRBJ2-7, with 9 bases lining up with TRBD2. CDR3 length equals 15 residues. Unmatched junction bases numbered 7, after V lost 3 bases and J lost 4 bases. The germline gives CDR1 SGHVS, CDR2 FNYEAQ. This CDR3 reads CASSLGSGSGYEQYF. The CDR3 coding sequence is TGTGCCAGCAGCTTGGGTAGCGGGAGTGGGTACGAGCAGTACTTC.

At least ten counts were recorded for this clone. The chain uses TRBV5-1 and TRBJ1-2; D is undetermined. Germline V gene lookup returns CDR1 SGHRS and CDR2 YFSETQ. V lost 2 bases, J lost 7 bases, and 9 bases lay in between. The CDR3 contains 12 residues. The CDR3: CASSLPNGGYTF. The CDR3 nucleotides are TGCGCCAGCAGCTTACCCAACGGTGGCTACACCTTC. Full variable domain (missing parts from reference TRBV5-1 and TRBJ1-2): KAGVTQTPRYLIKTRGQQVTLSCSPISGHRSVSWYQQTPGQGLQFLFEYFSETQRNKGNFPGRFSGRQFSNSRSEMNVSTLELGDSALYLCASSLPNGGYTFGSGTRLTVV.

The rearrangement links TRBV20-1 to TRBJ1-2, with D tentatively TRBD1 (6 bases). Trimming took off 1 base at V and 6 bases at J, with 6 bases between the two ends. The CDR3 length is 11 residues. Germline values: CDR1 DFQATT, CDR2 SNEGSKA (reference sequence). This CDR3 reads CSARAGDGYTF. In nucleotides, the CDR3 is TGCAGTGCTAGAGCAGGGGATGGCTACACCTTC.

The J gene is TRBJ1-1, the V gene TRBV30, with a weak D call TRBD1 (5 bases). Germline-derived CDR1 and CDR2 are GTSNPN and SVGIG (reference sequence). V lost 3 bases to trimming and J lost 5 bases, with 13 bases between them. The CDR3 length is 13 residues. CDR3 DNA: TGTGCCTGGAGCCGGGACTCCGGGACTGAAGCTTTCTTT. Its translation is CAWSRDSGTEAFF.

On this clone: Other DNA sequences in the same sample also yield this CDR3. The gene calls are TRBV7-2 and TRBJ1-2; D remains unclear. Germline CDR1 SGHTA, CDR2 FQGNSA. V shed 4 bases and J shed 4 bases, with 7 bases lying between them. The CDR3 spans 12 residues. In DNA, the CDR3 is TGTGCCAGCAGCTCAACCGGCTATGGCTACACCTTC. It translates to CASSSTGYGYTF.

The chain combines TRBV28 with TRBJ2-7; 14 bases are shared with TRBD2. The CDR3 is made up of 16 amino acids. Germline assignment: CDR1 MDHEN and CDR2 SYDVKM. With 6 bases clipped from V and 6 bases from J, the junction kept 10 bases outside the gene matches. Here the CDR3 reads CASRLGGTSGRFEQYF. The CDR3 DNA is TGTGCCAGCAGGTTAGGGGGGACTAGCGGGAGATTCGAGCAGTACTTC.

This chain links TRBV7-9 with TRBJ2-2; 7 bases fit TRBD1. In germline, CDR1 is SEHNR, CDR2 FQNEAQ (reference sequence). The CDR3 spans 15 residues. Trimming at V came to 5 bases and at J to 2 bases, leaving 5 bases not matched to a gene. CDR3 residues: CASSGRTGNTGELFF. CDR3 coding DNA: TGTGCCAGCAGCGGTAGGACAGGAAACACCGGGGAGCTGTTTTTT.

With respect to this clone: This CDR3 is also generated by other DNA sequences in the sample. The chain has TRBV7-9 and TRBJ2-3; D remains ambiguous. V was shortened by 8 bases and J by 2 bases, with 11 bases between the two germline ends. The CDR3 runs to 13 residues. Germline-derived CDR1 and CDR2 are SEHNR and FQNEAQ (reference sequence). The CDR3, as DNA: TGTGCCAGCGGCCCGGGTACCACAGATACGCAGTATTTT. Translation gives CASGPGTTDTQYF.

This chain links TRBV19 with TRBJ2-3, with TRBD2 identical over 7 bases. Germline V lookup: CDR1 LNHDA, CDR2 SQIVND (reference sequence). J gave up 4 bases and V 3 bases, and 7 bases lay outside the gene matches. CDR3 length: 15 amino acids. In DNA form, the CDR3 reads TGTGCCAGTAGTATGGTCGCGGGAGCCCCAGATACGCAGTATTTT. As protein: CASSMVAGAPDTQYF. The full variable domain, rest sourced from reference TRBV19 and TRBJ2-3, is DGGITQSPKYLFRKEGQNVTLSCEQNLNHDAMYWYRQDPGQGLRLIYYSQIVNDFQKGDIAEGYSVSREKKESFPLTVTSAQKNPTAFYLCASSMVAGAPDTQYFGPGTRLTVL.

The gene calls are TRBV6-5 and TRBJ2-5; maybe TRBD1 (6 bases). The CDR3 totals 14 residues. Germline-derived CDR1 and CDR2 are MNHEY and SVGAGI. Between the trimmed V and J ends, which lost 6 bases and 5 bases, there was a span of 16 bases. This CDR3 is CASSAGIQGETQYF. The CDR3 coding sequence is TGTGCCAGCAGCGCAGGTATACAGGGTGAGACCCAGTACTTC.

The chain couples TRBV19 to TRBJ1-3, with D maybe TRBD1 (6 bases). This CDR3 spans 15 amino acids. Trimming left V 6 bases short and J 4 bases short, with 16 bases between. CDR1 and CDR2 from the germline V gene are LNHDA and SQIVND (reference sequence). The CDR3 DNA reads as TGTGCCAGTAGCCCGGGGGGGGCGCCCGGAAACACCATATATTTT. It specifies CASSPGGAPGNTIYF. The variable domain in full, with the rest retrieved from reference TRBV19 and TRBJ1-3, is DGGITQSPKYLFRKEGQNVTLSCEQNLNHDAMYWYRQDPGQGLRLIYYSQIVNDFQKGDIAEGYSVSREKKESFPLTVTSAQKNPTAFYLCASSPGGAPGNTIYFGEGSWLTVV.